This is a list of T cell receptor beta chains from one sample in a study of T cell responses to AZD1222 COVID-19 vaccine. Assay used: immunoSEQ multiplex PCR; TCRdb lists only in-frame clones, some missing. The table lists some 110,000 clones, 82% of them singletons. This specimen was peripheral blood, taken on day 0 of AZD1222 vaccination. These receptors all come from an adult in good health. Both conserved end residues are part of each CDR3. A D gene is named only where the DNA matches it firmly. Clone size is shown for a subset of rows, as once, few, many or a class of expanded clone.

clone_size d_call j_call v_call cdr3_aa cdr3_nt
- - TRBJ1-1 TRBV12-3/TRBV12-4 CASSYLQGWEAFF TGTGCCAGCAGTTACTTACAGGGCTGGGAAGCTTTCTTT
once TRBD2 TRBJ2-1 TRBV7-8 CASSSSIGTSGVDEQFF TGTGCCAGCAGCTCAAGCATCGGGACTAGCGGGGTTGATGAGCAGTTCTTC
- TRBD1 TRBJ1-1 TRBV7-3 CATPPESRDRGRMRMWWAFF TGTGCCACACCACCAGAGTCCCGGGACAGGGGGCGCATGAGAATGTGGTGGGCTTTCTTT
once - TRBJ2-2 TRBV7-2 CASSSYWGTGELFF TGTGCCAGCAGCTCATACTGGGGCACCGGGGAGCTGTTTTTT
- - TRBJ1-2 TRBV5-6 CASSLLDTHTNYGYTF TGTGCCAGCAGCTTGCTGGACACACACACCAACTATGGCTACACCTTC
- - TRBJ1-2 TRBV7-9 CASSLGGGQHYGYTF TGTGCCAGCAGCTTAGGAGGGGGGCAGCACTATGGCTACACCTTC
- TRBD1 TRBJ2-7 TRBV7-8 CASSLTRTGSYEQYF TGTGCCAGCAGCTTAACTAGGACAGGGTCCTACGAGCAGTACTTC
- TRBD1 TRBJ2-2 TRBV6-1 CASSEGTGDTGELFF TGTGCCAGCAGTGAAGGGACAGGGGACACCGGGGAGCTGTTTTTT
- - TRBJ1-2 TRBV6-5 CASSYLRGGNGGYTF TGTGCCAGCAGTTACCTCCGCGGGGGAAACGGGGGCTACACCTTC
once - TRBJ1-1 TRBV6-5 CASSYSTDTEAFF TGTGCCAGCAGTTACTCGACAGACACTGAAGCTTTCTTT
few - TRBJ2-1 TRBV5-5 CASSLQATSYNEQFF TGTGCCAGCAGCTTGCAGGCCACAAGCTACAATGAGCAGTTCTTC
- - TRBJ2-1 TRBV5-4 CASKETSRQNEQFF TGTGCCAGCAAAGAGACTTCACGGCAGAATGAGCAGTTCTTC
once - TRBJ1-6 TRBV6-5 CASSYVHNSPLHF TGTGCCAGCAGTTATGTCCATAATTCACCCCTCCACTTT
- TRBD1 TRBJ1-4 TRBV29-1 CSATGGGDEKLFF TGCAGCGCTACAGGGGGAGGGGATGAAAAACTGTTTTTT
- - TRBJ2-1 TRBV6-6 CASSLYLGGRPYNEQFF TGTGCCAGCAGTCTCTACCTTGGGGGCCGTCCCTACAATGAGCAGTTCTTC
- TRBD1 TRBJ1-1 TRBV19 CASSILKAGGPGTEAFF TGTGCCAGTAGTATTTTAAAGGCAGGGGGCCCGGGGACTGAAGCTTTCTTT
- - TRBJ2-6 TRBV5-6 CASSLGDVVLGANVLTF TGTGCCAGCAGCTTGGGGGACGTTGTGCTTGGGGCCAACGTCCTGACTTTC
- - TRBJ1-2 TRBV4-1 CASSQGRPDGGYTF TGCGCCAGCAGCCAAGGGCGGCCTGACGGTGGCTACACCTTC
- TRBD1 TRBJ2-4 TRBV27 CASGGTGLAKNIQYF TGTGCCAGCGGGGGGACAGGGCTAGCCAAAAACATTCAGTACTTC
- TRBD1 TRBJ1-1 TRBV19 CASSIKRTGVPTLGAFF TGTGCCAGTAGTATAAAGCGGACAGGAGTCCCAACCTTGGGAGCTTTCTTT
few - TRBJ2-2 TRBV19 CASSSGPGNTGELFF TGTGCCAGTAGTAGCGGACCTGGGAACACCGGGGAGCTGTTTTTT
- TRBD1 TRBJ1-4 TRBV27 CASSLQTGGNEKLFF TGTGCCAGCAGTCTCCAGACAGGGGGGAATGAAAAACTGTTTTTT
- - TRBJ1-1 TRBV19 CASSRGTVGNTEAFF TGTGCCAGTAGTAGGGGCACAGTGGGGAACACTGAAGCTTTCTTT
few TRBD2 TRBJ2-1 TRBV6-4 CASSRTSGGPYNEQFF TGTGCCAGCAGTAGGACTAGCGGGGGGCCCTACAATGAGCAGTTCTTC
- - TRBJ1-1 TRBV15 CATSRDSTVWAEAFF TGTGCCACCAGCAGAGATTCTACGGTTTGGGCTGAAGCTTTCTTT
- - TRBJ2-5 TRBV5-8 CASSLEWQETQYF TGTGCCAGCAGCTTGGAATGGCAAGAGACCCAGTACTTC
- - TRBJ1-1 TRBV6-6 CASSYDGREAFF TGTGCCAGCAGTTACGACGGGAGAGAAGCTTTCTTT
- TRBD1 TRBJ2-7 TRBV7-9 CASSSRTGRHEQYF TGTGCCAGCAGCTCCCGGACAGGGCGACACGAGCAGTACTTC
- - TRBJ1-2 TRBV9 CASSEADRTYGYTF TGTGCCAGCAGCGAGGCAGACAGGACCTATGGCTACACCTTC
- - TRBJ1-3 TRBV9 CASSSALGTIYF TGTGCCAGCAGCTCCGCTTTGGGCACCATATATTTT
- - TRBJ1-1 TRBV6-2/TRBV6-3 CASSYGQGVNTEAFF TGTGCCAGCAGTTACGGGCAGGGCGTGAACACTGAAGCTTTCTTT
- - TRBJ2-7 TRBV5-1 CASSLALWGASSYEQYF TGCGCCAGCAGCTTGGCCTTATGGGGGGCAAGCTCCTACGAGCAGTACTTC
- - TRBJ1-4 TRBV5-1 CASSSGRFNEKLFF TGCGCCAGCAGCTCAGGACGGTTTAATGAAAAACTGTTTTTT
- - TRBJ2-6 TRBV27 CASSARAPLANVLTF TGTGCCAGCAGTGCTCGGGCCCCCTTGGCCAACGTCCTGACTTTC
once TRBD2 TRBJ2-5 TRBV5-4 CASSSTLAGGTQYF TGTGCCAGCAGCTCGACACTAGCGGGTGGGACCCAGTACTTC
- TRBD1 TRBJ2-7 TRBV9 CASSTGQGVYEQYF TGTGCCAGCAGCACCGGACAGGGAGTCTACGAGCAGTACTTC
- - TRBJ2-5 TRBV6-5 CASEISGVETQYF TGTGCCAGCGAAATCTCTGGGGTGGAGACCCAGTACTTC
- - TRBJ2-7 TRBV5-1 CASSSLGYEQYF TGCGCCAGCAGCTCCCTTGGGTACGAGCAGTACTTC
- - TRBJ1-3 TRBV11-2 CASSSGTRSAGNTIYF TGTGCCAGCAGCTCCGGGACGCGTTCGGCAGGAAACACCATATATTTT
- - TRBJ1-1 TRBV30 CAYGVGKAFF TGTGCCTATGGAGTGGGCAAAGCTTTCTTT
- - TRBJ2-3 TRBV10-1 CASSPRCRGLTDTQYF TGCGCCAGCAGCCCGAGATGTCGGGGTTTGACAGATACGCAGTATTTT
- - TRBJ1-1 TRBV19 CASSDRPNTEAFF TGTGCCAGTAGTGACAGGCCCAACACTGAAGCTTTCTTT
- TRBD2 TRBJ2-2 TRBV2 CASRRLAGGPGELFF TGTGCCAGCAGACGACTAGCGGGGGGACCCGGGGAGCTGTTTTTT
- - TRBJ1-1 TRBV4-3 CASSQVAGEDTEAFF TGCGCCAGCAGCCAAGTGGCAGGGGAGGACACTGAAGCTTTCTTT
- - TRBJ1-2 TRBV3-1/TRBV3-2 CASSQDFGDHGYTF TGTGCCAGCAGCCAAGATTTTGGGGATCATGGCTACACCTTC
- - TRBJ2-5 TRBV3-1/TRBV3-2 CASSLRLEETQYF TGTGCCAGCAGCCTTCGACTAGAAGAGACCCAGTACTTC
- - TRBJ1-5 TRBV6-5 CASSRGFGNQPQHF TGTGCCAGCAGCCGAGGGTTCGGGAATCAGCCCCAGCATTTT
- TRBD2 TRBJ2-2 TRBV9 CASSSVRGGPGELFF TGTGCCAGCAGTTCTGTACGCGGGGGGCCCGGGGAGCTGTTTTTT
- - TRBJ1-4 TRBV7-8 CASRVLGEKLFF TGTGCCAGCAGAGTCTTGGGAGAAAAACTGTTTTTT
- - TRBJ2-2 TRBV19 CASSTSTFTGELFF TGTGCCAGTAGTACCTCGACTTTTACCGGGGAGCTGTTTTTT
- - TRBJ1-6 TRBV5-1 CASSLTTVNNSPLHF TGCGCCAGCAGCCTCACAACAGTCAACAATTCACCCCTCCACTTT
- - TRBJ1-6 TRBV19 CASKLQGTYNSPLHF TGTGCCAGTAAGCTTCAGGGGACCTATAATTCACCCCTCCACTTT
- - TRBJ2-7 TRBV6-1 CASSESQGYYEQYF TGTGCCAGCAGTGAATCCCAGGGGTATTACGAGCAGTACTTC